Listed here is a single TCR beta chain. This record comes from a study of cytomegalovirus exposure and HLA in healthy donors. The primer mix had 60 Vbeta and 13 Jbeta primers. Assay used: immunoSEQ multiplex PCR; TCRdb lists only in-frame clones, some missing. The repertoire holds around 280,000 clones, with about 87% as singletons. CDR1 and CDR2 from the germline V gene are LNHNV and YYDKDF (reference sequence). V was pared by 3 bases and J by 6 bases, with 11 bases between. The CDR3 has 14 residues. Sequenced material: PBMCs. This TCR derives from a young woman in good health and CMV-seronegative. This chain connects TRBV15 to TRBJ2-2, with a possible D match to TRBD1 (6 bases). In nucleotides, the CDR3 is TGTGCCACCAGCAGCACAGGGCTGGCCGGGGAGCTGTTTTTT. Translating gives CATSSTGLAGELFF.